The subject of this entry is one T cell receptor beta chain. What it recognizes is unknown. This record comes from a study of blood T cells in healthy people across ages. Points from the study as a whole: One million T cells yielded diversity estimates that were considered underestimates. It was the long-lived donors that had more naive CD4+ cells and higher diversity than aged donors.

A sample-barcoded 5' primer and a J-beta primer mix were used in a second PCR of roughly 6 to 11 cycles. TCRdb redid the calling of the 5' RACE reads with MiXCR, one entry per CDR3 protein. The sample has more than 600,000 distinct CDR3 sequences; roughly 25% are singletons. These data were also reused for a study on T cells of mothers and their children. That work contributes: All extracted RNA went into cDNA synthesis, roughly 1.5 ug per 15 ul. Related mother-child pairs shared marginally more repertoire than unrelated pairs, though not significantly.

The TCR sequence derives from a boy younger than 18 in good health. Sequences were obtained from blood.

The CDR3 reads CASSFSGSGSSGELFF. CDR3 DNA: TGCGCCAGCAGCTTTAGCGGGAGCGGGTCGTCCGGGGAGCTGTTTTTT. V is TRBV10-2 and J is TRBJ2-2; TRBD2 matches at 9 bases. V lost 6 bases and J lost 6; bases outside the gene matches: 11. This CDR3 region has 16 residues. Germline CDR1 WSHSY, CDR2 SAAADI.